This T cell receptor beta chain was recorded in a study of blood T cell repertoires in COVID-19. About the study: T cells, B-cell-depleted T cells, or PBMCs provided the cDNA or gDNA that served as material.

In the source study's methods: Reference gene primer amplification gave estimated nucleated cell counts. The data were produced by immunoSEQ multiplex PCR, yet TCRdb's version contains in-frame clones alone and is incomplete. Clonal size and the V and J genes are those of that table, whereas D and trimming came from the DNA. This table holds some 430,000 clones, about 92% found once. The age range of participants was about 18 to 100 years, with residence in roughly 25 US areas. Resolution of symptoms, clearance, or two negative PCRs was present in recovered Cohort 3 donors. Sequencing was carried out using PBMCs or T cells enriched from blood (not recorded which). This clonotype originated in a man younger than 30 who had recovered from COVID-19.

For the CDR3, the DNA is TGTGCCAGCTCACCGGACAGATATCAGCCCCAGCATTTT. This sequence encodes CASSPDRYQPQHF. V and J are TRBV18 and TRBJ1-5, with D possibly matching TRBD1 (6 bases). V was cut by 3 bases and J by 5 bases, with 8 bases left in between. Germline assignment: CDR1 KGHSH and CDR2 LQKENI. This CDR3 is 13 amino acids long.